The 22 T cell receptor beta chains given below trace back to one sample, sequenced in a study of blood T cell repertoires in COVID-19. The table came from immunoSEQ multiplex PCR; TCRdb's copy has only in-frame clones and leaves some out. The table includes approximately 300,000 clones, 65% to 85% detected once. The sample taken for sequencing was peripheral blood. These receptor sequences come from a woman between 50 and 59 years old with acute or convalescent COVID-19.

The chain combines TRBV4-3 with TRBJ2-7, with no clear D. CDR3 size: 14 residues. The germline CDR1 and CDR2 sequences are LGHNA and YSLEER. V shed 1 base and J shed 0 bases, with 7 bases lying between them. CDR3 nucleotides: TGCGCCAGCAGCCAAGGGTACAGCTCCTACGAGCAGTACTTC. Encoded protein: CASSQGYSSYEQYF.

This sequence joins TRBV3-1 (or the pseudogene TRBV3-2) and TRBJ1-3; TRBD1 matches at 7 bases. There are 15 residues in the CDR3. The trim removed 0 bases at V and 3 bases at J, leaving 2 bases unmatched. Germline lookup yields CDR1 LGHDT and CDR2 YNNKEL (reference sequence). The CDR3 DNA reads TGTGCCAGCAGCCAAGATTACAGGGGTGGAAACACCATATATTTT. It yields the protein CASSQDYRGGNTIYF.

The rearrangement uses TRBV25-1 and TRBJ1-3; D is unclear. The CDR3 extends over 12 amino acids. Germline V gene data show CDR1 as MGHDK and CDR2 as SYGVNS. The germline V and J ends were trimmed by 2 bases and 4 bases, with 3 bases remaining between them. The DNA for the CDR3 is TGTGCCAGCAGTGAAAGCGGAAACACCATATATTTT. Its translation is CASSESGNTIYF. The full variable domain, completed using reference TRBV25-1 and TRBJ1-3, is EADIYQTPRYLVIGTGKKITLECSQTMGHDKMYWYQQDPGMELHLIHYSYGVNSTEKGDLSSESTVSRIRTEHFPLTLESARPSHTSQYLCASSESGNTIYFGEGSWLTVV.

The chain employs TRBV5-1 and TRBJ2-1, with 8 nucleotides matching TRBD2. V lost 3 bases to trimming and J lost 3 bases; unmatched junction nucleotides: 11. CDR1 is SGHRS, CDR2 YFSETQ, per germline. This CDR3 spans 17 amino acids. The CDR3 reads CASSSTSGTSIYNEQFF. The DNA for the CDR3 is TGCGCCAGCAGCTCAACCTCCGGGACTAGTATCTACAATGAGCAGTTCTTC.

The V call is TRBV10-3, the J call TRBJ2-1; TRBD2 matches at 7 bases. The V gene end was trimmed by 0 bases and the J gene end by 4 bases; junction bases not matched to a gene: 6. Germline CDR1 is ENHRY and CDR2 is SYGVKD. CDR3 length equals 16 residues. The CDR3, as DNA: TGTGCCATCAGTGAGTCGAGGGCGGGGGATTACAATGAGCAGTTCTTC. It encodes CAISESRAGDYNEQFF.

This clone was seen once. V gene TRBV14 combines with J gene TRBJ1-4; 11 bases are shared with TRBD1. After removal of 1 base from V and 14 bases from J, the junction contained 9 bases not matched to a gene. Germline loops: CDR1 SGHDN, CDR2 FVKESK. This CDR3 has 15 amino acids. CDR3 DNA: TGTGCCAGCAGCCAAGGGACAGGGGGCGAGATCGGGCTGTTTTTT. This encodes CASSQGTGGEIGLFF.

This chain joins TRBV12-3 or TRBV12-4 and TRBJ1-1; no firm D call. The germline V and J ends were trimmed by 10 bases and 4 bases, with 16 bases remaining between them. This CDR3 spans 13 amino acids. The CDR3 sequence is CATFPTRGTEAFF. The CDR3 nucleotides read TGTGCCACTTTTCCCACCCGAGGCACTGAAGCTTTCTTT.

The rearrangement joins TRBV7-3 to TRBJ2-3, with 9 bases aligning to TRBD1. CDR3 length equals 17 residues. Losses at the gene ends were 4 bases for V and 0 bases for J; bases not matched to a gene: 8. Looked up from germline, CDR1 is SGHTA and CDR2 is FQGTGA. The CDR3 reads CASSSLDRGLSTDTQYF. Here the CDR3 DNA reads TGTGCCAGCAGCTCCTTAGACAGGGGGTTAAGCACAGATACGCAGTATTTT. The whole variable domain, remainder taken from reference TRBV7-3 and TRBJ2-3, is GAGVSQTPSNKVTEKGKYVELRCDPISGHTALYWYRQSLGQGPEFLIYFQGTGAADDSGLPNDRFFAVRPEGSVSTLKIQRTERGDSAVYLCASSSLDRGLSTDTQYFGPGTRLTVL.

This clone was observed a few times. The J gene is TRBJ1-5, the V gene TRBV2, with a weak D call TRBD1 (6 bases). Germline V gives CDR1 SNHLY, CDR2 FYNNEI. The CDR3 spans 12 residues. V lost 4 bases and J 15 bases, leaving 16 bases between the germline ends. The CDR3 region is CASSVGQQGRHF. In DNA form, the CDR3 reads TGTGCCAGCAGTGTGGGTCAACAGGGACGGCATTTT.

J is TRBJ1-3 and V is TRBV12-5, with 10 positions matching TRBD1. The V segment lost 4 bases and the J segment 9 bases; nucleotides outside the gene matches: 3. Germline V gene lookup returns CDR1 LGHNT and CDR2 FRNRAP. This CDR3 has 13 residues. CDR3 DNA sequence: TGTGCTAGTGGTTCCGGGACAGGGGCCACCATATATTTT. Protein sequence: CASGSGTGATIYF. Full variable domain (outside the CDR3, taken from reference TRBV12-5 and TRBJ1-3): DARVTQTPRHKVTEMGQEVTMRCQPILGHNTVFWYRQTMMQGLELLAYFRNRAPLDDSGMPKDRFSAEMPDATLATLKIQPSEPRDSAVYFCASGSGTGATIYFGEGSWLTVV.

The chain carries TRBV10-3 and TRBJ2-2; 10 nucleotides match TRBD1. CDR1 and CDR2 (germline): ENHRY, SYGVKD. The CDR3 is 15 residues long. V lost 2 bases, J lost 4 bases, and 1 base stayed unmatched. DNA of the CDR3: TGTGCCATCAGTGAGGGGGACAGGGGCACCGGGGAGCTGTTTTTT. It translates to CAISEGDRGTGELFF.

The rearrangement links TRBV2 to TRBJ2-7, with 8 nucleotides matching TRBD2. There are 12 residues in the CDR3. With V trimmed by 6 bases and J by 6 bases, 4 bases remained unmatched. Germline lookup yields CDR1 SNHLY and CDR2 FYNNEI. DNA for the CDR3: TGTGCCAGCAGGACCGGGGGGGGCGAGCAGTACTTC. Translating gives CASRTGGGEQYF.

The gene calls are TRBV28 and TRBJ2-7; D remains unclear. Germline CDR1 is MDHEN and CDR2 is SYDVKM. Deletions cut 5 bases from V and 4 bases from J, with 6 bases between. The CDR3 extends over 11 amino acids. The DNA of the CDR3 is TGTGCCAGCAGTCGGAGTTACGAGCAGTACTTC. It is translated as CASSRSYEQYF.

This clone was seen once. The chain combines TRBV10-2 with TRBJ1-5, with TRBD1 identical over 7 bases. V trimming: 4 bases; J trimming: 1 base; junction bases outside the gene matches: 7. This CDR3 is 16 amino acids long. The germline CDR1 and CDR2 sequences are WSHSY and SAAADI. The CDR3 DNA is TGCGCCAGCAGTGTCGCCGGGACAGACAGCAATCAGCCCCAGCATTTT. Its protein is CASSVAGTDSNQPQHF.

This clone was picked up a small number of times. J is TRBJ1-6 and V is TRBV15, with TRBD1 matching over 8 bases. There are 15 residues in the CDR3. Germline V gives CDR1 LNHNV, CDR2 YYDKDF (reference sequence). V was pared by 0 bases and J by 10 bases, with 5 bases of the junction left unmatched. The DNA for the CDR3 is TGTGCCACCAGCAGAGAGGACAGGGTAGAGTCACCCCTCCACTTT. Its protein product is CATSREDRVESPLHF. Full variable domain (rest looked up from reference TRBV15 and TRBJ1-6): DAMVIQNPRYQVTQFGKPVTLSCSQTLNHNVMYWYQQKSSQAPKLLFHYYDKDFNNEADTPDNFQSRRPNTSFCFLDIRSPGLGDTAMYLCATSREDRVESPLHFGNGTRLTVT.

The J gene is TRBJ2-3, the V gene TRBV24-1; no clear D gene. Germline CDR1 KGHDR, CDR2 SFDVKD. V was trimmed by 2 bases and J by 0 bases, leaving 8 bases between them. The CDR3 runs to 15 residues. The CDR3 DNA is TGTGCCACCAGTGATTATGGCGGTAGCACAGATACGCAGTATTTT. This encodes CATSDYGGSTDTQYF.

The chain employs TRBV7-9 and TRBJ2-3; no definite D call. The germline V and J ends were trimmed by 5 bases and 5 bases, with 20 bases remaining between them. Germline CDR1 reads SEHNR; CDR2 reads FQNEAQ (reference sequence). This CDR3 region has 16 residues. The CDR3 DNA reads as TGTGCCAGCAGCCCTAGAGGAGCCTCCGAAGGAGATACGCAGTATTTT. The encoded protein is CASSPRGASEGDTQYF.

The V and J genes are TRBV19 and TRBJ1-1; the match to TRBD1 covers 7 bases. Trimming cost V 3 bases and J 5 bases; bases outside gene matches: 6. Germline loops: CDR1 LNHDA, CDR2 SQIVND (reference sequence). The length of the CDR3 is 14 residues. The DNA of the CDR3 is TGTGCCAGTAGTATGGCAGACAGGGAGACTGAAGCTTTCTTT. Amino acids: CASSMADRETEAFF.

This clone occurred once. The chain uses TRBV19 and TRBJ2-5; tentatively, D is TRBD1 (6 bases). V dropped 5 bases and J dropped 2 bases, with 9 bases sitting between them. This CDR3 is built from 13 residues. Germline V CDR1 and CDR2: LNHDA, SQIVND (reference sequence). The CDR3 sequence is CASSDQGQETQYF. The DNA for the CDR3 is TGTGCCAGTAGTGACCAGGGGCAAGAGACCCAGTACTTC.

The CDR3 region is CASGTGQANTGELFF. The CDR3 DNA is TGTGCTAGTGGTACCGGACAGGCGAACACCGGGGAGCTGTTTTTT. The chain links TRBV12-5 to TRBJ2-2; 7 bases are a match to TRBD1. V was clipped by 5 bases and J by 0 bases; unmatched bases: 3. Germline CDR1 and CDR2: LGHNT and FRNRAP. The CDR3 runs 15 residues. Complete variable domain (other parts from reference TRBV12-5 and TRBJ2-2): DARVTQTPRHKVTEMGQEVTMRCQPILGHNTVFWYRQTMMQGLELLAYFRNRAPLDDSGMPKDRFSAEMPDATLATLKIQPSEPRDSAVYFCASGTGQANTGELFFGEGSRLTVL.

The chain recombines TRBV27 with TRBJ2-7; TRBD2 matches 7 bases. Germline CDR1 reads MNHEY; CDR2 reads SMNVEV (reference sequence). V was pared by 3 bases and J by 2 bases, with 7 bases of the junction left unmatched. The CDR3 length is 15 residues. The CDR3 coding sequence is TGTGCCAGCAGTTTTGGAACTAGCGTTGCCTACGAGCAGTACTTC. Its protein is CASSFGTSVAYEQYF.

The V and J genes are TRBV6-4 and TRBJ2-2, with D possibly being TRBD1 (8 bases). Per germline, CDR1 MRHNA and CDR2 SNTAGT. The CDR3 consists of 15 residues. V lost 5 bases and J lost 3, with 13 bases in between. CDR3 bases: TGTGCCAGCAGTCAAACAGGGGGGGACACCGGGGAGCTGTTTTTT. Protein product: CASSQTGGDTGELFF.